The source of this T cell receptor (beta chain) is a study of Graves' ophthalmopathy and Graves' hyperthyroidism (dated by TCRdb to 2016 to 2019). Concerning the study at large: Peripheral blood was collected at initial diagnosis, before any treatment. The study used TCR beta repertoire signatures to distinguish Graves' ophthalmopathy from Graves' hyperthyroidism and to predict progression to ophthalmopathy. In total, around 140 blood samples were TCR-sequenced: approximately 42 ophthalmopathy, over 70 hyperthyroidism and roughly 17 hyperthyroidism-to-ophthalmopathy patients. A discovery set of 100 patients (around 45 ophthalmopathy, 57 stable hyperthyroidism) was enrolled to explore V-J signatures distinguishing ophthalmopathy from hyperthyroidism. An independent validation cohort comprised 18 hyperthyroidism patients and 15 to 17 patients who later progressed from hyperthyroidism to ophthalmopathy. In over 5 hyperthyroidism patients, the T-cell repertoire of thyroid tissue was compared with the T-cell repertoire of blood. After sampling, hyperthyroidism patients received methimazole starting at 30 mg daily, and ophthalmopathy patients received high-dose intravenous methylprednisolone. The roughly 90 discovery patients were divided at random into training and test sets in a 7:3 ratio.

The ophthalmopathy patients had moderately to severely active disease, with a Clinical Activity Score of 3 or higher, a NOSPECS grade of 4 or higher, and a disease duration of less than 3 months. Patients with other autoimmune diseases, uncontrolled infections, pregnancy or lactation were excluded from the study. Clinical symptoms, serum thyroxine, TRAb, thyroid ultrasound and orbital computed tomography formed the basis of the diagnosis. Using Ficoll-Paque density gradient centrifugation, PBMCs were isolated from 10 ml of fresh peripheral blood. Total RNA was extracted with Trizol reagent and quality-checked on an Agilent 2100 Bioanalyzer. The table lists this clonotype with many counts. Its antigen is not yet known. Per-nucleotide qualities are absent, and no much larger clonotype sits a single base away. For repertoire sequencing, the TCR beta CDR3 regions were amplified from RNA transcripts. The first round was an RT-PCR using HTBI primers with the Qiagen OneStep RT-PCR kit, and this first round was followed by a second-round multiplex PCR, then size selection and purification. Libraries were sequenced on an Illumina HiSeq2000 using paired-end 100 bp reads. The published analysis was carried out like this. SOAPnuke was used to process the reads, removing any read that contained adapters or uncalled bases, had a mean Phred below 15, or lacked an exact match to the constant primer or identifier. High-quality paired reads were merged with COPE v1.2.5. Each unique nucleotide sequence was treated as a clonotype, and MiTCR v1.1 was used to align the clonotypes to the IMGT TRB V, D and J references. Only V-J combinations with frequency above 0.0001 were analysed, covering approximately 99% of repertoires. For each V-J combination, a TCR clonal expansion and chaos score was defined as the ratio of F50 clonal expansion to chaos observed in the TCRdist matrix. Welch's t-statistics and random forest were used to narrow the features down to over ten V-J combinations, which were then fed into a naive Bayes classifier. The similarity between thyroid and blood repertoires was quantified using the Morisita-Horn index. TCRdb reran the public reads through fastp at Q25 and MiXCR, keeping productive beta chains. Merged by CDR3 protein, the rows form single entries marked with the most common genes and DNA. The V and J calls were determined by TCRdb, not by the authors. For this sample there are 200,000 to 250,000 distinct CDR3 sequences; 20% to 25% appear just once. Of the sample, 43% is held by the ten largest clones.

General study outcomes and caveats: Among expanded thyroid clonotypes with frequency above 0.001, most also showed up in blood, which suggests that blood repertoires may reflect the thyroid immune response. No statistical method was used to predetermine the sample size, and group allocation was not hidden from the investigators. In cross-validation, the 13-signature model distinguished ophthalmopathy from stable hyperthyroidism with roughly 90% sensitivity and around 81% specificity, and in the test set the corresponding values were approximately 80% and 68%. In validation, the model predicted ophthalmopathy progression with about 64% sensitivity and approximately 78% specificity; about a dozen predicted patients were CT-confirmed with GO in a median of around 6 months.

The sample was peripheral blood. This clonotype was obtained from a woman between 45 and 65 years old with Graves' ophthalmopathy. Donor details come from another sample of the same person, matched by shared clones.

The CDR3 amino acid sequence is: CASSLDAGTQYF. The sequenced DNA: TGTGCCAGCAGCTTAGATGCGGGGACCCAGTACTTC. The V and J segments used are TRBV7-9 and TRBJ2-5; D gene: possibly TRBD2, on 5 matching bases. According to the germline V gene (reference sequence), CDR1 reads SEHNR and CDR2 reads FQNEAQ. Deletion took 1 base off V and 7 bases off J, with a span of 7 bases between the germline ends. The CDR3 contains 12 residues, cysteine and phenylalanine counted. CDR3 DNA only is kept here, 36 bases in frame from base 1.